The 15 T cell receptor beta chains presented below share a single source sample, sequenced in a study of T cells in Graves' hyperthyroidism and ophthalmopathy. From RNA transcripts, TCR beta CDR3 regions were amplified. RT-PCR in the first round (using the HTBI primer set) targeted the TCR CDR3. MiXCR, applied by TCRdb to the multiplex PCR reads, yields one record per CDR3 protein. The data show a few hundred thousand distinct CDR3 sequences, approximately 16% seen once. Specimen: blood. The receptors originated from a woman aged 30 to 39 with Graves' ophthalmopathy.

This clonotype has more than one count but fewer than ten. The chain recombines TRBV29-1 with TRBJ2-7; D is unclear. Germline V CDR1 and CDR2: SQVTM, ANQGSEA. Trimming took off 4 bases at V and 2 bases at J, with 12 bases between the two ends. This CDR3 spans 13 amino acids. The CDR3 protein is CSVVASSAYEQYF. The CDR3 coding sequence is TGCAGCGTTGTGGCTAGTTCGGCCTACGAGCAGTACTTC.

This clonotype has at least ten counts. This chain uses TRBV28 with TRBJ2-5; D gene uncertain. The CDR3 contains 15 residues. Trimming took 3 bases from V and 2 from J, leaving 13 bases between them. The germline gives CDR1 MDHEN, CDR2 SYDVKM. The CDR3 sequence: CASSFLSLGQETQYF. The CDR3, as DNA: TGTGCCAGCAGTTTTTTATCCTTAGGGCAAGAGACCCAGTACTTC.

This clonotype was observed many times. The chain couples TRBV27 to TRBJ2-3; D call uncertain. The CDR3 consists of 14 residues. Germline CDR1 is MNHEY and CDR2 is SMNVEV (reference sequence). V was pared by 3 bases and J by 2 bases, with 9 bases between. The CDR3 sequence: CASSFQAFTDTQYF. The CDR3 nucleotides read TGTGCCAGCAGTTTTCAGGCGTTCACAGATACGCAGTATTTT.

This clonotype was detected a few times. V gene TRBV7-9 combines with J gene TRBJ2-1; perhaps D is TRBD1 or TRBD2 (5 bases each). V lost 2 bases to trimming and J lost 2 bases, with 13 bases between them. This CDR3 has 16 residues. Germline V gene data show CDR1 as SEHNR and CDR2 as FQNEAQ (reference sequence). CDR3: CASSLTSEGPYNEQFF. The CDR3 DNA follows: TGTGCCAGCAGCTTAACAAGTGAGGGGCCCTACAATGAGCAGTTCTTC.

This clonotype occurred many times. The CDR3 is CASSSTERDTQYF. CDR3 nucleotide sequence: TGTGCCAGCAGTAGCACGGAAAGGGATACGCAGTATTTT. This chain links TRBV12-3 or TRBV12-4 with TRBJ2-3; unclear D gene. The CDR3 loop spans 13 amino acids. Trimming shortened V by 5 bases and J by 6 bases, and 12 bases separated the two germline ends.

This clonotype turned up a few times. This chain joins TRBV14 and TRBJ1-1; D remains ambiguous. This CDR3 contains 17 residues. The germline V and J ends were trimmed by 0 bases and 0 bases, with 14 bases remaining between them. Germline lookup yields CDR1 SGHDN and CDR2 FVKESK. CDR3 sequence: CASSQDRWPWLNTEAFF. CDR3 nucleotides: TGTGCCAGCAGCCAAGATCGGTGGCCCTGGTTGAACACTGAAGCTTTCTTT.

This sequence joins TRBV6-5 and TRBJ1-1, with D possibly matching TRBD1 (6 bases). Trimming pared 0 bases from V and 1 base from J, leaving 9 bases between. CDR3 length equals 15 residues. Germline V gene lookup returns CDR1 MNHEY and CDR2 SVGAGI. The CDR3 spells CASSYSGARNTEAFF. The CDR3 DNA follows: TGTGCCAGCAGTTACTCGGGGGCGCGGAACACTGAAGCTTTCTTT.

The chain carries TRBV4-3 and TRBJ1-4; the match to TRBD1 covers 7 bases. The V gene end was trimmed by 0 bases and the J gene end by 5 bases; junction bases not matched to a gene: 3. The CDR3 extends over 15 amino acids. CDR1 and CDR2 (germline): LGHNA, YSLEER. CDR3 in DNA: TGCGCCAGCAGCCAAGAAGACAGGGCAAATGAAAAACTGTTTTTT. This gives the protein CASSQEDRANEKLFF.

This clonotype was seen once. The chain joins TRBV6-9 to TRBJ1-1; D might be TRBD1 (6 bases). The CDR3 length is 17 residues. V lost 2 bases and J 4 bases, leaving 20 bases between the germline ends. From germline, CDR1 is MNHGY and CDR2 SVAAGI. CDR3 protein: CASSYQMGAGSSTEAFF. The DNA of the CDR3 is TGTGCCAGCAGTTATCAGATGGGGGCAGGGTCTAGCACTGAAGCTTTCTTT.

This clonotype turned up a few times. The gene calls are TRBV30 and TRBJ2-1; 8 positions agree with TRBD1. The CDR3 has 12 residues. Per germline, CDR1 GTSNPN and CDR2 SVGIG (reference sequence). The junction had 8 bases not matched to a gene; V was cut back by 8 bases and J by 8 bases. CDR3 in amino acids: CARSQGAYEQFF. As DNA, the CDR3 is TGTGCCAGGTCCCAGGGGGCCTATGAGCAGTTCTTC.

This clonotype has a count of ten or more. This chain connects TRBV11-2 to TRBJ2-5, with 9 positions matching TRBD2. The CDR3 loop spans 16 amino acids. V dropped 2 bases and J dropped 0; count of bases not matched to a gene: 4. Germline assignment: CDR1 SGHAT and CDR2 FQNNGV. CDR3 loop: CASSLRLAEYQETQYF. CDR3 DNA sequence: TGTGCCAGCAGCTTAAGACTAGCGGAGTACCAAGAGACCCAGTACTTC.

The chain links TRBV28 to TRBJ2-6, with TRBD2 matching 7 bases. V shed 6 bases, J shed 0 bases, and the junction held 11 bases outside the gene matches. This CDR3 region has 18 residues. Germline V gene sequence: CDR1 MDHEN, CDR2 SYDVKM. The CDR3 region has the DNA TGTGCCAGCAGAAAACTCAGGGAGGGTCTCTCTGGGGCCAACGTCCTGACTTTC. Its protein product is CASRKLREGLSGANVLTF.

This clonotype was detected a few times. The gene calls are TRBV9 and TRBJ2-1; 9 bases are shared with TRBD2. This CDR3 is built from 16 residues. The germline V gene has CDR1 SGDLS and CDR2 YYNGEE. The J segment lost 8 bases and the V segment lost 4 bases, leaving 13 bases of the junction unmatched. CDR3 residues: CASSTKFSGGLDEQFF. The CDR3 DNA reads TGTGCCAGCAGCACAAAATTTAGCGGGGGTTTGGATGAGCAGTTCTTC. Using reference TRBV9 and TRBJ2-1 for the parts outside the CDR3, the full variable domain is DSGVTQTPKHLITATGQRVTLRCSPRSGDLSVYWYQQSLDQGLQFLIQYYNGEERAKGNILERFSAQQFPDLHSELNLSSLELGDSALYFCASSTKFSGGLDEQFFGPGTRLTVL.

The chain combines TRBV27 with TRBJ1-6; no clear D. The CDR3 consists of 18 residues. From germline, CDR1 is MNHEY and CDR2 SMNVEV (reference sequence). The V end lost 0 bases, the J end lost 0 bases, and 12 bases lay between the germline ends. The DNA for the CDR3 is TGTGCCAGCAGTTTATCGAGGCCCCGGGGCTCCTATAATTCACCCCTCCACTTT. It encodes CASSLSRPRGSYNSPLHF.

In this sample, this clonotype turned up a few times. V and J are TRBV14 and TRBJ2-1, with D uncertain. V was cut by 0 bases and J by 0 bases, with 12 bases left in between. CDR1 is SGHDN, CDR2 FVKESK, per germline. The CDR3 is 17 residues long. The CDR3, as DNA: TGTGCCAGCAGCCAAGATCCTTCGGAGAGCTCCTACAATGAGCAGTTCTTC. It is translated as CASSQDPSESSYNEQFF.